These T cell receptor beta chains were read from a single sample in a study of cytomegalovirus exposure and HLA in healthy donors. This table comes from immunoSEQ multiplex PCR, and its TCRdb copy is limited to in-frame clones, with some not included. The data show 85,000 to 95,000 clones, about 63% seen once. The sample consisted of PBMCs. These receptors were taken from a woman aged 25 to 45 in good health and CMV-seronegative. Both conserved end residues are part of each CDR3.

TRBV19	TRBJ1-4	CASGGWEKLFF
TRBV6-5	TRBJ1-5	CASSYGTAYWPQHF
TRBV19	TRBJ2-7	CASSIDGEEAYYEQYF
TRBV5-1	TRBJ2-7	CASSLGYGGPYEQYF
TRBV4-1	TRBJ2-7	CASSQDSAGGREQYF
TRBV5-6	TRBJ2-7	CATSGPTEQYF
TRBV11-2	TRBJ1-3	CASSLQGFSGNTIYF
TRBV5-5	TRBJ2-2	CASSLLLQGLAGGPTGELFF
TRBV27	TRBJ2-7	CASSLLGGVAGGTYEQYF
TRBV11-3	TRBJ1-1	CASSLVRGQGKEGAFF
TRBV2	TRBJ1-5	CASSLQGGSNQPQHF
TRBV6-5	TRBJ2-7	CASKPGGVLYEQYF
TRBV5-1	TRBJ2-5	CASSLGESGETQYF
TRBV7-6	TRBJ2-5	CASSPRTRSETQYF
TRBV7-9	TRBJ1-1	CASSLTLGREAFF
TRBV4-3	TRBJ2-7	CASSQDFSTSVSYEQYF
TRBV27	TRBJ2-3	CASSLWTGLTDTQYF
TRBV6-1	TRBJ1-2	CASTVGPFKDGYTF
TRBV11-2	TRBJ1-5	CASSFSSNQPQHF
TRBV7-2	TRBJ2-3	CASSSETSGTTDTQYF
TRBV7-2	TRBJ2-7	CASSLARTLYEQYF
TRBV6-4	TRBJ1-6	CASRRSLGNSPLHF
TRBV11-1	TRBJ2-1	CASSPTGRTYNEQFF